The next 23 T cell receptor beta chains were all read from a single sample in a study of tumor-infiltrating lymphocytes in primary liver carcinoma (dated by TCRdb to 2016 to 2017). TRIzol reagent was used to extract blood RNA from unsorted whole blood, while the DNeasy Blood & Tissue kit provided the germline DNA. The sequencer listed for this sample is Illumina HiSeq 2500. Starting from 500 to 600 ng total RNA, TCRbeta-specific cDNA was produced by reverse transcription with a constant-region primer and ProtoScript II reverse transcriptase. Construction of the TCRbeta libraries relied on three nested rounds of multiplex PCR, following a slightly modified ARM-PCR procedure. Multiplex TRBV1-TRBV30 forward primers and a Cbeta reverse primer were used in the first two PCR rounds, each of which was run for about 10 cycles. TCRdb reprocessing: public reads trimmed at Q25 with fastp, clones called with MiXCR, in-frame beta chains kept. Every CDR3 protein is listed once, alongside the most common genes and DNA of its rows. Recorded for this sample are fewer than 350,000 distinct CDR3 sequences; 60% to 80% of them occurred a single time. Together, the top ten hold around 9.5% of the sample.

Sequenced material: peripheral blood. Source of these receptors: a man aged 35 to 55 with primary liver carcinoma and hepatitis B virus infection.

This clonotype was counted at least ten times. The rearrangement links TRBV29-1 to TRBJ2-4; 8 nucleotides match TRBD1. The CDR3 loop spans 14 amino acids. Germline trimming cut 3 bases from V and 8 bases from J; bases unmatched to any gene: 9. Germline-derived CDR1 and CDR2 are SQVTM and ANQGSEA. CDR3 region: CSVEYGTGLDIQYF. In nucleotides, the CDR3 is TGCAGCGTTGAGTACGGGACAGGCCTCGACATTCAGTACTTC.

The chain recombines TRBV10-3 with TRBJ1-2; TRBD1 matches 7 bases. This CDR3 region has 13 residues. Looked up from germline, CDR1 is ENHRY and CDR2 is SYGVKD. V lost 3 bases and J lost 7; bases outside the gene matches: 5. CDR3 residues: CAISDEGALGYTF. In nucleotides, the CDR3 is TGTGCCATCAGTGATGAGGGGGCGCTTGGCTACACCTTC.

A word on this clonotype: This may be a read error: a much more frequent sequence differs by one nucleotide. The genes are TRBV6-6 and TRBJ2-3; TRBD2 agrees at 10 bases. CDR3 size: 15 residues. The V gene's germline CDR1 is MNHNY and CDR2 SVGAGI (reference sequence). Trimming at V came to 6 bases and at J to 2 bases, leaving 5 bases not matched to a gene. Written as DNA, the CDR3 is TGTGCCAGCAGGCAAACTAGCGGGGCCACAGATACGCAGTATTTT. Protein sequence: CASRQTSGATDTQYF.

This chain connects TRBV6-5 to TRBJ2-3, with D possibly matching TRBD1 (6 bases). This CDR3 region has 14 residues. Between the trimmed V and J ends, which lost 1 base and 6 bases, there was a span of 11 bases. Germline V gives CDR1 MNHEY, CDR2 SVGAGI. CDR3 region: CASSYWLGADTQYF. As DNA, the CDR3 is TGTGCCAGCAGTTACTGGTTGGGGGCGGATACGCAGTATTTT.

The chain employs TRBV6-2 or TRBV6-3 and TRBJ2-3; D unclear. V gave up 6 bases and J gave up 1 base, with 14 bases separating them. The CDR3 runs 15 residues. Germline assignment: CDR1 MNHEY and CDR2 SVGEGT. This CDR3 reads CASRETGHGTDTQYF. For the CDR3, the DNA is TGTGCCAGCAGAGAAACGGGCCATGGCACAGATACGCAGTATTTT.

On this clonotype itself: The conserved phenylalanine or tryptophan normally closing the CDR3 is absent here, so this likely arose from a read error. This chain joins TRBV11-2 and TRBJ2-5; no clear D gene. The CDR3 contains 11 residues. Germline CDR1 reads SGHAT; CDR2 reads FQNNGV. The CDR3 sequence is CACSFGETQYS. The CDR3 nucleotides are TGTGCCTGCAGCTTTGGGGAGACCCAGTACTCC.

Note on this clonotype: A read error may be the cause here, since a much bigger clone is one base away. Lacking the conserved final phenylalanine or tryptophan, this CDR3 likely reflects a read error. The CDR3 loop reads CSVVYTDTQYY. The DNA for the CDR3 is TGCAGCGTTGTTTACACAGATACGCAGTATTAT. The V and J genes are TRBV29-1 and TRBJ2-3; D ambiguous. The germline V gene encodes CDR1 SQVTM and CDR2 ANQGSEA. The CDR3 extends over 11 amino acids. Trimming removed 4 bases at V and 2 bases at J, with 4 bases between.

On this clonotype itself: Being one base from a much bigger clone, this may be a read error. This chain joins TRBV4-1 and TRBJ2-1; TRBD2 matches at 9 bases. The CDR3 sequence is 15 residues long. V was clipped by 8 bases and J by 4 bases; unmatched bases: 9. Germline lookup yields CDR1 MGHRA and CDR2 YSYEKL. In DNA form, the CDR3 reads TGCGCCAGCCCTGCGGGAGGGGGGGGATACAATGAGCAGTTCTTC. Residues: CASPAGGGGYNEQFF.

A note on this clonotype: One base away lies a much larger clone, so this may be a sequencing read error. V is TRBV6-1 and J is TRBJ1-2; no clear D gene. Trimming cost V 5 bases and J 2 bases, with 15 bases left between them. The CDR3 is 15 amino acids. In germline, CDR1 is MNHNS, CDR2 SASEGT. CDR3 in DNA: TGTGCCAGCAGTATTAGCCAAAGCCAAAACTATGGCTACACCTTC. This codes for CASSISQSQNYGYTF.

For this clonotype: One end of the junction does not line up with germline, which may come from a read error. The rearrangement uses TRBV4-2 and TRBJ2-3, with D perhaps matching TRBD2 (6 bases). This CDR3 is built from 15 residues. CDR1 and CDR2 (germline): LGHNA, YNFKEQ. The CDR3 sequence is CASSLNAGLADKQYF. The CDR3 DNA follows: TGTGCCAGCAGCCTTAATGCGGGACTCGCAGATAAGCAGTATTTT.

The chain's CDR3 is CASSGTHSDTIYF. The CDR3 nucleotides read TGTGCCAGCAGCGGGACCCACTCGGACACCATATATTTT. The V gene is TRBV6-2 or TRBV6-3, the J gene TRBJ1-3; a possible D gene is TRBD1 (5 bases). The CDR3 extends over 13 amino acids. V lost 6 bases, J lost 8 bases, and 14 bases lay in between. CDR1 is MNHEY, CDR2 SVGEGT, per germline.

This chain connects TRBV5-6 to TRBJ2-7, with TRBD1 matching 8 bases. Per the germline V gene, CDR1 is SGHDT and CDR2 is YYEEEE. V shed 3 bases, J shed 3 bases, and the junction held 8 bases outside the gene matches. The CDR3 sequence is 15 residues long. The CDR3 loop reads CASSYGQGWDYEQYF. The CDR3 DNA sequence: TGTGCCAGCAGCTACGGACAGGGTTGGGACTACGAGCAGTACTTC.

V and J are TRBV11-2 and TRBJ2-7; D is undetermined. The J call may be incorrect, as the DNA end agrees better with TRBJ2-1. CDR1 and CDR2 from the germline V gene are SGHAT and FQNNGV. The CDR3 contains 14 residues. For the CDR3, the DNA is TGTGCCAGCAGCTTTGGTAGGAGAGGTATCGAGCAGTTCTTC. Residues: CASSFGRRGIEQFF.

Comment on this clonotype: Its ends do not fully match the called genes, so a read error is possible. The V call is TRBV25-1, the J call TRBJ2-1, with TRBD2 identical over 9 bases. In germline, CDR1 is MGHDK, CDR2 SYGVNS. This CDR3 has 15 amino acids. The CDR3 protein is CASSDIAGGSNVQFF. CDR3 bases: TGTGCCAGCAGTGACATCGCGGGAGGGTCCAATGTGCAGTTCTTC.

This CDR3 is CASSSLTGSRRVGELFF. As DNA, the CDR3 is TGTGCCAGCAGCTCCCTCACAGGGTCCCGGAGGGTCGGGGAGCTGTTTTTT. The chain employs TRBV7-8 and TRBJ2-2; D could derive from TRBD1 or TRBD2 (6 bases each). The CDR3 spans 17 residues. The germline V and J ends were trimmed by 4 bases and 7 bases, with 22 bases remaining between them. CDR1 and CDR2 (germline): SGHVS, FQNEAQ. Full variable domain (outside the CDR3, taken from reference TRBV7-8 and TRBJ2-2): GAGVSQSPRYKVAKRGQDVALRCDPISGHVSLFWYQQALGQGPEFLTYFQNEAQLDKSGLPSDRFFAERPEGSVSTLKIQRTQQEDSAVYLCASSSLTGSRRVGELFFGEGSRLTVL.

In regard to this clonotype: This may be a read error: a much more frequent sequence differs by one nucleotide. V usage is TRBV4-3 and J usage is TRBJ1-4; D unresolved. CDR1 and CDR2 from the germline V gene are LGHNA and YSLEER. The CDR3 runs to 15 residues. CDR3 DNA: TGCGCCAGCAGCCAAGATCGGCGGAAAAATGCAAAACTGTTTTTT. Translated: CASSQDRRKNAKLFF.

This clonotype came up many times. The rearrangement links TRBV6-1 to TRBJ2-5; 7 bases fit TRBD2. The CDR3 totals 14 residues. In germline, CDR1 is MNHNS, CDR2 SASEGT. V trimming: 4 bases; J trimming: 3 bases; junction bases outside the gene matches: 5. CDR3 sequence reads: CASSGGLVEETQYF. The CDR3 DNA sequence: TGTGCCAGCAGTGGTGGACTAGTAGAAGAGACCCAGTACTTC.

The genes are TRBV29-1 and TRBJ2-5; 7 bases fit TRBD2. The V gene's germline CDR1 is SQVTM and CDR2 ANQGSEA. The CDR3 runs to 14 residues. The CDR3 DNA sequence: TGCACTGCCATAGCGGGTTCACTAAGAGAGACCCAGTACTTC. This encodes CTAIAGSLRETQYF.

As regards this clonotype: A much larger clone sits a single nucleotide away, making a read error possible. This sequence joins TRBV6-5 and TRBJ2-7, with a weak D call TRBD2 (6 bases). The CDR3 runs to 13 residues. CDR1 and CDR2 (germline): MNHEY, SVGAGI. The CDR3 here is CTSSGLSSYEQYF. CDR3 DNA sequence: TGTACCAGCAGCGGGTTGAGCTCCTACGAGCAGTACTTC.

Ten or more counts support this clonotype. The rearrangement links TRBV6-5 to TRBJ2-7; D may be TRBD1 (6 bases). The CDR3 contains 15 residues. V was trimmed by 0 bases and J by 7 bases, leaving 16 bases between them. The germline gives CDR1 MNHEY, CDR2 SVGAGI. DNA for the CDR3: TGTGCCAGCAGTTACTCGGATACAGGGAGTGGGGAGCAGTACTTC. It encodes CASSYSDTGSGEQYF.

The chain employs TRBV4-2 and TRBJ2-7, with D tentatively TRBD2 (5 bases). CDR1 is LGHNA and CDR2 is YNFKEQ in the germline V gene. The CDR3 has 15 residues. V was clipped by 1 base and J by 6 bases, with 16 bases between them. The CDR3 reads CASSQGCGQWVEQYF. The CDR3 region has the DNA TGTGCCAGCAGCCAAGGATGCGGGCAATGGGTCGAGCAGTACTTC.

Comment on this clonotype: One base away lies a much larger clone, so this may be a sequencing read error. V gene TRBV29-1 combines with J gene TRBJ2-7, with TRBD2 matching over 10 bases. Germline assignment: CDR1 SQVTM and CDR2 ANQGSEA. The CDR3 loop spans 14 amino acids. This CDR3 reads CSAESGAGGYEQYF. The CDR3, as DNA: TGCAGCGCTGAATCAGGAGCGGGGGGGTACGAGCAGTACTTC.

Details on this clonotype: A much larger clonotype is one base distant, so this may be a read error. The V gene is TRBV6-1, the J gene TRBJ2-5, with D unresolved. The CDR3 is 16 amino acids. CDR1 is MNHNS and CDR2 is SASEGT in the germline V gene. With 10 bases removed from V and 4 bases from J, the gap between germline ends came to 25 bases. DNA for the CDR3: TGTGCCAACAGCCCTGCCGGCTCTCGAGTGGGAGAGACCCAGTACTTC. Translation gives CANSPAGSRVGETQYF.